This passage covers 21 T cell receptor beta chains from one sample sequenced in a study of cytomegalovirus exposure and HLA in healthy donors. PCR primers comprised 60 Vbeta and 13 Jbeta primers. Sequencing was performed with immunoSEQ multiplex PCR; in TCRdb, only in-frame clones are kept and a portion is missing. In all, the sample yields 60,000 to 100,000 clones. What was sequenced was PBMCs. These receptors all stem from a man in his thirties or forties in good health and CMV-seronegative.

The chain combines TRBV7-2 with TRBJ2-1, with 7 bases lining up with TRBD1. V dropped 4 bases and J dropped 9; count of bases not matched to a gene: 12. CDR1 SGHTA and CDR2 FQGNSA come from the germline V gene. CDR3 length: 15 residues. Here the CDR3 reads CASSSPTGRYAEQFF. The CDR3, as DNA: TGTGCCAGCAGCTCGCCGACAGGGAGATACGCTGAGCAGTTCTTC.

The rearrangement uses TRBV5-1 and TRBJ2-5, with 9 bases lining up with TRBD1. Trimming removed 0 bases from V and 4 bases from J; junction bases left unmatched: 4. The CDR3 has 15 amino acids. Per the germline V gene, CDR1 is SGHRS and CDR2 is YFSETQ. The CDR3 protein is CASSLADRGGETQYF. In nucleotides, the CDR3 is TGCGCCAGCAGCTTGGCGGACAGGGGAGGAGAGACCCAGTACTTC. Drawing the rest from reference TRBV5-1 and TRBJ2-5, the complete variable domain is KAGVTQTPRYLIKTRGQQVTLSCSPISGHRSVSWYQQTPGQGLQFLFEYFSETQRNKGNFPGRFSGRQFSNSRSEMNVSTLELGDSALYLCASSLADRGGETQYFGPGTRLLVL.

The rearrangement uses TRBV28 and TRBJ1-4, with D maybe TRBD1 (6 bases). The CDR3 extends over 16 amino acids. The germline CDR1 and CDR2 sequences are MDHEN and SYDVKM. Trimming left V 7 bases short and J 1 base short, with 16 bases between. In nucleotides, the CDR3 is TGTGCCAGCATACAGGGTGCCATTGGAACTAATGAAAAACTGTTTTTT. Its protein is CASIQGAIGTNEKLFF.

V and J are TRBV28 and TRBJ2-1; 8 positions agree with TRBD2. This CDR3 is 16 amino acids long. With 2 bases clipped from V and 2 bases from J, the junction kept 5 bases outside the gene matches. Per the germline V gene, CDR1 is MDHEN and CDR2 is SYDVKM. CDR3 sequence reads: CASSLGGGLPYNEQFF. CDR3 nucleotides: TGTGCCAGCAGTTTAGGCGGGGGGTTACCCTACAATGAGCAGTTCTTC.

V is TRBV7-8 and J is TRBJ1-1, with 7 bases fitting TRBD1. Germline trimming cut 3 bases from V and 1 base from J; bases unmatched to any gene: 2. The germline gives CDR1 SGHVS, CDR2 FQNEAQ. The CDR3 runs to 14 residues. In nucleotides, the CDR3 is TGTGCCAGCAGCTTTAACAGGGGGAACACTGAAGCTTTCTTT. Residues: CASSFNRGNTEAFF.

The chain uses TRBV28 and TRBJ2-3; D is ambiguous. The CDR3 consists of 13 residues. CDR1 and CDR2 (germline): MDHEN, SYDVKM. V was cut by 5 bases and J by 0 bases, with 6 bases left in between. The chain's CDR3 is CASSTGSTDTQYF. The CDR3 nucleotides are TGTGCCAGCAGTACGGGTAGCACAGATACGCAGTATTTT.

V and J are TRBV2 and TRBJ2-5, with 9 bases fitting TRBD1. Germline-derived CDR1 and CDR2 are SNHLY and FYNNEI. CDR3 length: 16 residues. V lost 4 bases, J lost 5 bases, and 11 bases stayed unmatched. CDR3 sequence reads: CASSVRPTGTGETQYF. The CDR3 DNA is TGTGCCAGCAGTGTCCGCCCAACCGGGACAGGGGAGACCCAGTACTTC.

The chain employs TRBV7-9 and TRBJ2-3; 8 positions agree with TRBD1. Unmatched junction bases numbered 9, after V lost 4 bases and J lost 6 bases. The CDR3 loop spans 15 amino acids. Germline V lookup: CDR1 SEHNR, CDR2 FQNEAQ (reference sequence). The CDR3 spells CASSSSGQGRDTQYF. The CDR3 bases are TGTGCCAGCAGCTCTTCAGGACAGGGCCGCGATACGCAGTATTTT.

The chain joins TRBV30 to TRBJ2-7; 10 bases fit TRBD2. Trimming at V came to 0 bases and at J to 2 bases, leaving 4 bases not matched to a gene. This CDR3 region has 15 residues. Germline V gene data show CDR1 as GTSNPN and CDR2 as SVGIG (reference sequence). CDR3 sequence: CAWSVELAGPYEQYF. In DNA form, the CDR3 reads TGTGCCTGGAGTGTAGAACTAGCGGGACCCTACGAGCAGTACTTC.

V is TRBV6-6 and J is TRBJ1-1; TRBD1 matches at 7 bases. The germline gives CDR1 MNHNY, CDR2 SVGAGI (reference sequence). The trim removed 6 bases at V and 4 bases at J, leaving 14 bases unmatched. The CDR3 extends over 16 amino acids. The CDR3 nucleotides are TGTGCCAGCAGGACTTCAGGGGGTGGGTCACGCACTGAAGCTTTCTTT. This encodes CASRTSGGGSRTEAFF.

The V call is TRBV5-1, the J call TRBJ2-7; possible D gene TRBD2, 5 bases. The CDR3 consists of 16 residues. In germline, CDR1 is SGHRS, CDR2 YFSETQ. Between the trimmed V and J ends, which lost 4 bases and 1 base, there was a span of 18 bases. The CDR3 coding sequence is TGCGCCAGCAGCAGGGCCGGGGTCCGGGTTTCCTACGAGCAGTACTTC. This sequence encodes CASSRAGVRVSYEQYF.

The gene calls are TRBV27 and TRBJ2-1, with 7 bases matching TRBD2. The CDR3 runs to 15 residues. J gave up 10 bases and V 5 bases, and 14 bases lay outside the gene matches. Germline V CDR1 and CDR2: MNHEY, SMNVEV (reference sequence). As DNA, the CDR3 is TGTGCCAGCAGTCCCGGACTAGTGAATAGGAACGAGCAGTTCTTC. Its translation: CASSPGLVNRNEQFF.

The V and J genes are TRBV18 and TRBJ2-5; TRBD1 matches 7 bases. Germline trimming cut 5 bases from V and 5 bases from J; bases unmatched to any gene: 11. Germline CDR1 is KGHSH and CDR2 is LQKENI. This CDR3 comprises 15 residues. The CDR3 DNA reads as TGTGCCAGCTCAACTCGAATTACAGGGGAGGAGACCCAGTACTTC. Protein product: CASSTRITGEETQYF.

This chain connects TRBV30 to TRBJ1-1; tentative D call: TRBD1 (5 bases). V was pared by 4 bases and J by 0 bases, with 21 bases between. Germline V lookup: CDR1 GTSNPN, CDR2 SVGIG (reference sequence). The CDR3 totals 17 residues. The CDR3, as DNA: TGTGCCTGGAATTCTCGCAGGGCACTATTGATGAACACTGAAGCTTTCTTT. Translated: CAWNSRRALLMNTEAFF.

J is TRBJ2-3 and V is TRBV4-2; the match to TRBD1 covers 9 bases. The CDR3 is 17 amino acids. Germline loops: CDR1 LGHNA, CDR2 YNFKEQ. With V trimmed by 2 bases and J by 3 bases, 9 bases remained unmatched. CDR3 sequence: CASSQQGQGVVTDTQYF. In DNA form, the CDR3 reads TGTGCCAGCAGCCAACAGGGACAGGGAGTAGTTACAGATACGCAGTATTTT.

The V and J genes are TRBV5-1 and TRBJ2-1; 8 nucleotides match TRBD1. The CDR3 loop spans 17 amino acids. Germline V gene data show CDR1 as SGHRS and CDR2 as YFSETQ. After removal of 4 bases from V and 4 bases from J, the junction contained 13 bases not matched to a gene. CDR3 protein: CASSPYGGQGNYNEQFF. The DNA for the CDR3 is TGCGCCAGCAGCCCCTACGGTGGACAGGGAAATTACAATGAGCAGTTCTTC.

The chain is built from TRBV15 and TRBJ2-7, with 9 bases identical to TRBD1. With 5 bases clipped from V and 4 bases from J, the junction kept 6 bases outside the gene matches. This CDR3 region has 14 residues. Germline V gene data show CDR1 as LNHNV and CDR2 as YYDKDF (reference sequence). The CDR3 spells CATSVGQGDYEQYF. In DNA form, the CDR3 reads TGTGCCACCAGCGTGGGACAGGGTGATTACGAGCAGTACTTC.

V gene TRBV4-1 combines with J gene TRBJ2-5, with a possible D match to TRBD2 (5 bases). This CDR3 region has 13 residues. CDR1 is MGHRA and CDR2 is YSYEKL in the germline V gene. V was cut by 4 bases and J by 2 bases, with 8 bases left in between. The CDR3 region has the DNA TGCGCCAGCAGCCGTGGGGAGCAAGAGACCCAGTACTTC. Translating gives CASSRGEQETQYF.

This chain links TRBV25-1 with TRBJ2-5; TRBD1 matches at 9 bases. Germline-derived CDR1 and CDR2 are MGHDK and SYGVNS. J gave up 5 bases and V 3 bases, and 13 bases lay outside the gene matches. The CDR3 spans 17 residues. CDR3 loop: CASSDPRTGEGGETQYF. CDR3 bases: TGTGCCAGCAGTGATCCCAGGACAGGGGAGGGGGGGGAGACCCAGTACTTC. Full variable domain (outside the CDR3, taken from reference TRBV25-1 and TRBJ2-5): EADIYQTPRYLVIGTGKKITLECSQTMGHDKMYWYQQDPGMELHLIHYSYGVNSTEKGDLSSESTVSRIRTEHFPLTLESARPSHTSQYLCASSDPRTGEGGETQYFGPGTRLLVL.

The chain links TRBV4-2 to TRBJ2-7; 7 nucleotides align to TRBD1. CDR3 length: 16 residues. The germline V gene has CDR1 LGHNA and CDR2 YNFKEQ. After removal of 3 bases from V and 0 bases from J, the junction contained 8 bases not matched to a gene. The chain's CDR3 is CASSQETQGDSYEQYF. CDR3 sequence (DNA): TGTGCCAGCAGCCAGGAAACTCAGGGGGACTCCTACGAGCAGTACTTC.

This chain connects TRBV9 to TRBJ1-3; D gene ambiguous. The V end was cut by 3 bases, the J end by 7 bases, with 8 bases between. The CDR3 runs to 12 residues. Germline CDR1 reads SGDLS; CDR2 reads YYNGEE. The CDR3 sequence: CASSAVHNTIYF. The CDR3 region has the DNA TGTGCCAGCAGCGCAGTTCACAACACCATATATTTT.